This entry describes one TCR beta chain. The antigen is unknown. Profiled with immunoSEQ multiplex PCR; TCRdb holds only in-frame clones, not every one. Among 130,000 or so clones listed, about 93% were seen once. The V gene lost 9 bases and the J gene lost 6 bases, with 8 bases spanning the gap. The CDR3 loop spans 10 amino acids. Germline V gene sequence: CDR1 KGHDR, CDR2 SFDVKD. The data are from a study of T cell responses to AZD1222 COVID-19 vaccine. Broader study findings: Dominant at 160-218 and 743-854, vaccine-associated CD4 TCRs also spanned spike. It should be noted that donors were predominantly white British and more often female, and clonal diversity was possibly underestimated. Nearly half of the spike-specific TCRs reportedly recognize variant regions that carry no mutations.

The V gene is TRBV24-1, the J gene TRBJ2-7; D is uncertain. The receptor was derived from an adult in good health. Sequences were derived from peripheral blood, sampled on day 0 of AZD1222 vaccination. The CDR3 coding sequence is TGTGCCACCCGACGGTCCGAGCAGTACTTC. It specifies CATRRSEQYF.